This T cell receptor beta chain was sequenced during a study of blood T cell repertoires in COVID-19. The CDR3 length is 12 residues. V dropped 6 bases and J dropped 4 bases, with 9 bases sitting between them. The germline V gene encodes CDR1 SNHLY and CDR2 FYNNEI. This clone was observed a handful of times. The repertoire was sequenced with immunoSEQ multiplex PCR; TCRdb's copy has only in-frame clones and lacks some. The sample carries under 300,000 clones, about 83% recorded once. This receptor was obtained from a man aged 30 to 39 who had recovered from COVID-19. The V gene is TRBV2, the J gene TRBJ1-2, with D maybe TRBD1 (5 bases). Material: peripheral blood. CDR3 nucleotide sequence: TGTGCCAGCAGGCGGGGGTCCTATGGCTACACCTTC. Its translation: CASRRGSYGYTF.